A selection of T cell receptor beta chains follows, all from one sample in a study of T cell responses to AZD1222 COVID-19 vaccine. The table came from immunoSEQ multiplex PCR; TCRdb's copy has only in-frame clones and leaves some out. The data contain roughly 130,000 clones, around 87% of them singletons. Source: peripheral blood, taken on day 0 of AZD1222 vaccination. These TCRs come from an adult in good health. The CDR3 runs from the conserved cysteine through the conserved F or W. The D gene is left open where the match is weak. Clone size appears in some rows only: once, few, many, or a class for an expanded clone.

TRBJ1-2,12,-,TRBV6-5,-,CASSGDGDGYTF,TGTGCCAGCAGCGGGGACGGGGATGGCTACACCTTC
TRBJ2-7,13,-,TRBV4-3,TRBD2,CASSPLAGQGQYF,TGCGCCAGCAGCCCCTTAGCGGGGCAAGGGCAGTACTTC
TRBJ1-1,14,-,TRBV6-5,-,CASSYSTSGQIAFF,TGTGCCAGCAGTTACTCGACCTCTGGACAGATCGCTTTCTTT
TRBJ1-4,20,-,TRBV3-1/TRBV3-2,-,CASSQVGLGVSEATNEKLFF,TGTGCCAGCAGCCAAGTCGGCTTAGGGGTCTCCGAAGCAACTAATGAAAAACTGTTTTTT
TRBJ1-5,11,-,TRBV28,-,CASSLGQPQHF,TGTGCCAGCAGTTTAGGCCAGCCCCAGCATTTT
TRBJ1-1,10,-,TRBV20-1,-,CSAAGGQAFF,TGCAGTGCCGCGGGAGGACAGGCTTTCTTT
TRBJ2-7,13,few,TRBV6-5,-,CASSYDADYEQYF,TGTGCCAGCAGTTACGATGCGGATTACGAGCAGTACTTC
TRBJ2-7,17,-,TRBV20-1,TRBD2,CSASPLTSGRRSYEQYF,TGCAGTGCTAGTCCCCTGACTAGCGGGAGAAGATCCTACGAGCAGTACTTC
TRBJ1-4,15,-,TRBV15,-,CATSRGRGTNEKLFF,TGTGCCACCAGCAGAGGACGGGGAACTAATGAAAAACTGTTTTTT
TRBJ2-2,14,-,TRBV9,TRBD2,CASSVAGGPRELFF,TGTGCCAGCAGCGTAGCGGGGGGGCCCCGGGAGCTGTTTTTT
TRBJ1-3,14,-,TRBV9,-,CASSVGVSGNTIYF,TGTGCCAGCAGCGTAGGCGTGTCTGGAAACACCATATATTTT
TRBJ1-1,15,-,TRBV5-4,-,CASSSIASLNTEAFF,TGTGCCAGCAGCTCCATCGCCTCCTTGAACACTGAAGCTTTCTTT
TRBJ2-1,18,-,TRBV11-3,TRBD2,CASSPGTSSKGSYNEQFF,TGTGCCAGCAGTCCCGGGACTAGCTCGAAAGGCTCCTACAATGAGCAGTTCTTC
TRBJ2-2,12,-,TRBV11-1,-,CASSSRDRELFF,TGTGCCAGCAGCTCACGAGACAGGGAGCTGTTTTTT
TRBJ2-4,15,-,TRBV6-1,TRBD1,CASSERQGVKNIQYF,TGTGCCAGCAGTGAACGACAGGGTGTCAAAAACATTCAGTACTTC
TRBJ2-5,16,-,TRBV11-1,TRBD2,CASSLRRGGYQETQYF,TGTGCCAGCAGCCTGAGGCGGGGGGGGTACCAAGAGACCCAGTACTTC
TRBJ1-5,13,-,TRBV6-5,-,CATSWGRNQPQHF,TGTGCCACTTCGTGGGGTCGAAATCAGCCCCAGCATTTT
TRBJ1-2,13,-,TRBV27,TRBD1,CASSLDRVGGYTF,TGTGCCAGCAGTTTAGACAGGGTGGGTGGCTACACCTTC
TRBJ1-1,17,-,TRBV7-8,TRBD1,CASSFPGTGGAETEAFF,TGTGCCAGCAGCTTCCCCGGGACAGGGGGCGCGGAGACTGAAGCTTTCTTT
TRBJ2-1,15,once,TRBV7-8,-,CASSQPAGRNDEQFF,TGTGCCAGCAGCCAGCCCGCAGGGAGGAACGATGAGCAGTTCTTC
TRBJ1-1,12,once,TRBV10-2,-,CASSLKNTEAFF,TGCGCCAGCAGCCTCAAGAACACTGAAGCTTTCTTT
TRBJ2-5,16,-,TRBV6-2/TRBV6-3,-,CASSYSNSSLQETQYF,TGTGCCAGCAGTTACTCGAACAGTTCCCTCCAAGAGACCCAGTACTTC
TRBJ1-1,14,-,TRBV24-1,-,CATSGRGARTEAFF,TGTGCCACCAGTGGTCGGGGGGCGAGGACTGAAGCTTTCTTT
TRBJ1-2,13,-,TRBV6-2/TRBV6-3,-,CASSFGENYGYTF,TGTGCCAGCAGTTTCGGTGAGAACTATGGCTACACCTTC
TRBJ1-1,13,once,TRBV19,-,CASSMGGWTEAFF,TGTGCCAGTAGTATGGGTGGATGGACTGAAGCTTTCTTT
TRBJ1-1,14,-,TRBV20-1,TRBD1,CSASYIGGASEAFF,TGCAGTGCTAGTTATATAGGGGGCGCATCTGAAGCTTTCTTT
TRBJ2-1,16,-,TRBV2,-,CASRSLGGSSYNEQFF,TGTGCCAGCAGGTCCCTAGGGGGGAGCTCCTACAATGAGCAGTTCTTC
TRBJ1-1,18,-,TRBV18,TRBD1,CASSPQRNRGTKSAEAFF,TGTGCCAGCTCACCACAAAGGAACAGGGGGACGAAAAGCGCTGAAGCTTTCTTT
TRBJ2-7,15,-,TRBV14,-,CASSQVSAVAYEQYF,TGTGCCAGCAGCCAAGTTTCTGCAGTCGCCTACGAGCAGTACTTC
TRBJ1-1,14,-,TRBV6-1,-,CASSDSQGPHEAFF,TGTGCCAGCAGTGATTCACAGGGCCCTCACGAAGCTTTCTTT
TRBJ2-7,14,-,TRBV5-6,-,CASSPPLAGHEQYF,TGTGCCAGCAGCCCCCCACTAGCCGGGCACGAGCAGTACTTC
TRBJ1-1,12,-,TRBV7-2,-,CASSKTGWGAFF,TGTGCCAGCAGCAAAACAGGGTGGGGAGCTTTCTTT
TRBJ2-7,14,-,TRBV30,TRBD1,CAWTRGRGVGEQYF,TGTGCCTGGACCAGGGGGCGCGGGGTCGGCGAGCAGTACTTC
TRBJ2-2,13,-,TRBV7-2,-,CASSSGFGGELFF,TGTGCCAGCAGCTCCGGGTTTGGCGGGGAGCTGTTTTTT
TRBJ2-1,13,-,TRBV5-1,-,CASSLSWGNEQFF,TGCGCCAGCAGCTTGAGCTGGGGAAATGAGCAGTTCTTC
TRBJ2-7,14,-,TRBV3-1/TRBV3-2,-,CASSQSAFSYEQYF,TGTGCCAGCAGCCAAAGCGCGTTTTCTTACGAGCAGTACTTC
TRBJ1-1,10,-,TRBV29-1,-,CSVQNTEAFF,TGCAGCGTACAGAACACTGAAGCTTTCTTT
TRBJ1-5,15,few,TRBV5-1,TRBD1,CASSYGQGGNQPQHF,TGCGCCAGCAGCTACGGACAGGGAGGAAATCAGCCCCAGCATTTT
TRBJ2-2,14,-,TRBV4-2,-,CASSPPYGAGELFF,TGTGCCAGCAGCCCCCCCTATGGGGCCGGGGAGCTGTTTTTT
TRBJ1-6,16,once,TRBV5-6,TRBD1,CASSLGQGTNNSPLHF,TGTGCCAGCAGCTTGGGACAGGGCACGAATAATTCACCCCTCCACTTT
TRBJ2-1,13,-,TRBV19,-,CASSISGRNEQFF,TGTGCCAGTAGTATATCAGGGAGGAATGAGCAGTTCTTC
TRBJ2-2,14,-,TRBV19,-,CASLGNFNTGELFF,TGTGCCAGTCTCGGAAACTTCAACACCGGGGAGCTGTTTTTT
TRBJ2-1,14,-,TRBV6-2/TRBV6-3,TRBD1,CASSPRTGKNEQFF,TGTGCCAGCAGTCCCCGGACAGGGAAAAATGAGCAGTTCTTC
TRBJ1-1,13,few,TRBV30,TRBD1,CAGERTGRTEAFF,TGTGCCGGCGAACGGACAGGCCGGACTGAAGCTTTCTTT
TRBJ2-7,16,once,TRBV6-5,TRBD1,CASSYSLGTGSTGQYF,TGTGCCAGCAGTTACTCTTTAGGGACAGGGAGTACGGGGCAGTACTTC
TRBJ1-1,11,-,TRBV7-9,-,CASSFGPEAFF,TGTGCCAGCAGCTTCGGCCCTGAAGCTTTCTTT
TRBJ2-5,15,-,TRBV5-1,TRBD2,CASSWGLAGGETQYF,TGCGCCAGCAGCTGGGGACTAGCGGGCGGAGAGACCCAGTACTTC
TRBJ1-5,13,-,TRBV30,-,CAWSRDSVPAPHF,TGTGCCTGGAGCCGGGACTCAGTCCCAGCCCCGCATTTT
TRBJ2-7,13,-,TRBV4-1,TRBD1,CATSDRDNYEQYF,TGCGCCACTTCGGACAGGGATAACTACGAGCAGTACTTC
TRBJ2-7,15,-,TRBV5-5,-,CASSLGSPPGYEQYF,TGTGCCAGCAGCTTGGGGTCCCCTCCGGGGTACGAGCAGTACTTC
TRBJ1-4,15,-,TRBV27,-,CASSARWGFNEKLFF,TGTGCCAGCAGTGCCCGGTGGGGGTTTAATGAAAAACTGTTTTTT